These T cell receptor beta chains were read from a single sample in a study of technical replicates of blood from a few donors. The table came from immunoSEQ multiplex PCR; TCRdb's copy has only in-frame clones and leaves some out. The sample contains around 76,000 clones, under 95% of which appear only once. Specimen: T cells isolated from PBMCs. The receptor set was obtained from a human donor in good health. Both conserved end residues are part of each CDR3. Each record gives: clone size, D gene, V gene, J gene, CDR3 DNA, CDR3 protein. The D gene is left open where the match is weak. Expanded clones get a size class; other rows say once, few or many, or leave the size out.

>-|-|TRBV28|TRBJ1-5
TGTGCCAGCAGTTTAATGGACTTTAGCAATCAGCCCCAGCATTTT
CASSLMDFSNQPQHF
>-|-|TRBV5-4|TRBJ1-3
TGTGCCAGCAGCCCAGGATACTCTGGAAACACCATATATTTT
CASSPGYSGNTIYF
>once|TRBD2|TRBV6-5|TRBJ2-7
TGTGCCAGCAGGGTTAGCGGGAGGGCGAGGTACGAGCAGTACTTC
CASRVSGRARYEQYF
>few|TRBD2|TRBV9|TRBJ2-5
TGTGCCAGCAGCGGACGGGACTATTGGGAGACCCAGTACTTC
CASSGRDYWETQYF
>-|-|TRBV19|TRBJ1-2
TGTGCCAGTAGGAATGGGGGGAACTATGGCTACACCTTC
CASRNGGNYGYTF
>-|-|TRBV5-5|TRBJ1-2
TGTGCCAGCACCGACCGGGACTTATTATTTGGCTACACCTTC
CASTDRDLLFGYTF
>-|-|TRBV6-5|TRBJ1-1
TGTGCCAGCAGTTCGGACTATCGGAACACTGAAGCTTTCTTT
CASSSDYRNTEAFF
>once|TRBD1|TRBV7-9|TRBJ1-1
TGTGCCAGCAGACCCAGGACAGGGTTGAACACTGAAGCTTTCTTT
CASRPRTGLNTEAFF
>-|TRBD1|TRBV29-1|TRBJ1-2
TGCAGCGTTCCGGGACAGGGGGGCAACTATGGCTACACCTTC
CSVPGQGGNYGYTF
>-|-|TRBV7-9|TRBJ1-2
TGTGCCAGCAGCTTAGATGGGCCCTTCCCCTTC
CASSLDGPFPF
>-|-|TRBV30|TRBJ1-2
TGTGCCTGGGGATTCGGGGTAACTAACTATGGCTACACCTTC
CAWGFGVTNYGYTF
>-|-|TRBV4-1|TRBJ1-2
TGCGCCAGCAGCCAGGCCCCCGTGGCAGTTAACTATGGCTACACCTTC
CASSQAPVAVNYGYTF
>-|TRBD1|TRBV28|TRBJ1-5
TGTGCCAGCGAGACAGGGGGAAATCAGCCCCAGCATTTT
CASETGGNQPQHF
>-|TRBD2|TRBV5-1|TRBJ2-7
TGCGCCAGCAGCTTGAGGTCCGGGACTAGCGCATACGAGCAGTACTTC
CASSLRSGTSAYEQYF
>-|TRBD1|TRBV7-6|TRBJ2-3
TGTGCCAGCAGCCTTGACAGGGGTAGCACAGATACGCAGTATTTT
CASSLDRGSTDTQYF
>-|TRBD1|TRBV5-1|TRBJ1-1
TGCGCCAGCTGTGGAGGGGGCGGGAACACTGAAGCTTTCTTT
CASCGGGGNTEAFF
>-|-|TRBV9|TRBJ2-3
TGTGCCAGCAGCGCATCAGGGGATAGCACAGATACGCAGTATTTT
CASSASGDSTDTQYF
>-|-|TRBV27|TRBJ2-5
TGTGCCAGCAGGGGGCTGGGGATGGAGACCCAGTACTTC
CASRGLGMETQYF
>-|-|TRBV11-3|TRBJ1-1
TGTGCCAGCTGGTCCTCGGGGGTGTGGGGCAGGGAAGATACTGAAGCTTTCTTT
CASWSSGVWGREDTEAFF
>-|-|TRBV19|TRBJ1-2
TGTGCCAGTATCGATCAGGGGCGGTACTATGGCTACACCTTC
CASIDQGRYYGYTF
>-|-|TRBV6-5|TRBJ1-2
TGTGCCAGCACCTCAACAGATCGCTATGGCTACACCTTC
CASTSTDRYGYTF
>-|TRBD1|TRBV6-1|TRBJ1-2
TGTGCCAGCCGGACAGGGGTCTATGGCTACACCTTC
CASRTGVYGYTF